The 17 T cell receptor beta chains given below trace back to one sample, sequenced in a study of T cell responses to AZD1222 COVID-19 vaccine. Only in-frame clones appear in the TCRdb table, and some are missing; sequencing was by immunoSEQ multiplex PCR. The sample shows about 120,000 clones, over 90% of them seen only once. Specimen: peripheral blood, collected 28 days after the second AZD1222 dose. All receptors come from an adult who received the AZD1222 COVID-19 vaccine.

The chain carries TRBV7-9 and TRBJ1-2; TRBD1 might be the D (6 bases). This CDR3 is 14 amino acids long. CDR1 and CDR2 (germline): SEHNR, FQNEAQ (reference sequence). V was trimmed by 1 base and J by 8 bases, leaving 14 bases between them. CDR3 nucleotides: TGTGCCAGCAGCTTAGGGGTGTCAGGGGTCGGCTACACCTTC. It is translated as CASSLGVSGVGYTF.

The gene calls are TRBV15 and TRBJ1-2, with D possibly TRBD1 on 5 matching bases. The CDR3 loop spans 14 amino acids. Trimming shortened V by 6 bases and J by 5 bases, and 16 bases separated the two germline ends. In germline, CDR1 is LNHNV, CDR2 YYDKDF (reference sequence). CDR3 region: CATSKAGTEYGYTF. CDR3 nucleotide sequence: TGTGCCACCAGTAAGGCCGGGACGGAGTATGGCTACACCTTC.

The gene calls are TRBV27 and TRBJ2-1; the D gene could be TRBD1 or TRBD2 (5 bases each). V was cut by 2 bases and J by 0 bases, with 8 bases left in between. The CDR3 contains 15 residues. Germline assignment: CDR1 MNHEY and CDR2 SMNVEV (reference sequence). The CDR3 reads CASSLGGSSYNEQFF. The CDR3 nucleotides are TGTGCCAGCAGTTTAGGGGGTAGCTCCTACAATGAGCAGTTCTTC.

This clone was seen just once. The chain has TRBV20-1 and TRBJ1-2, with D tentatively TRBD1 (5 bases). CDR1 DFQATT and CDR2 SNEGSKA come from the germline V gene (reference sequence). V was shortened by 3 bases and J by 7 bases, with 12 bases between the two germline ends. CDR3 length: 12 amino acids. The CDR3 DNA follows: TGCAGTGCTAGTATCCGGGACTCTGGCTACACCTTC. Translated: CSASIRDSGYTF.

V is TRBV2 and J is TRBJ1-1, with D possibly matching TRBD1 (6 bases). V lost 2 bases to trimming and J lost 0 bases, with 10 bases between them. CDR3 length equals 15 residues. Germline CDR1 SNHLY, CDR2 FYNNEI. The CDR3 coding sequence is TGTGCCAGCAGTGAACTCGGACAGATGAACACTGAAGCTTTCTTT. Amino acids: CASSELGQMNTEAFF. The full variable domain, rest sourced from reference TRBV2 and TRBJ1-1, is EPEVTQTPSHQVTQMGQEVILRCVPISNHLYFYWYRQILGQKVEFLVSFYNNEISEKSEIFDDQFSVERPDGSNFTLKIRSTKLEDSAMYFCASSELGQMNTEAFFGQGTRLTVV.

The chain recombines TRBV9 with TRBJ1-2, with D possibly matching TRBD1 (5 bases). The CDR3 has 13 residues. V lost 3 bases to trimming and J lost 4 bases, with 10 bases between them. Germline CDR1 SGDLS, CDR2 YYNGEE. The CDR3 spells CASSEGTSYGYTF. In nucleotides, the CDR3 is TGTGCCAGCAGCGAGGGGACCTCCTATGGCTACACCTTC.

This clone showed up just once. The CDR3 DNA reads as TGCGCCAGCAGCTTGTTTACAGGGGACTCCTACGAGCAGTACTTC. Translating gives CASSLFTGDSYEQYF. The chain links TRBV5-1 to TRBJ2-7; the match to TRBD1 covers 7 bases. This CDR3 contains 15 residues. The germline CDR1 and CDR2 sequences are SGHRS and YFSETQ. V lost 1 base, J lost 0 bases, and 4 bases stayed unmatched.

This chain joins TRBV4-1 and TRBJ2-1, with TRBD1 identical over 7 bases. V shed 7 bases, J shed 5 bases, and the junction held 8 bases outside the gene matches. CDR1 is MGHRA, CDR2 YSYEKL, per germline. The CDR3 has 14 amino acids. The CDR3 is CASTTTGINNEQFF. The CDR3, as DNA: TGCGCCAGCACCACGACAGGGATTAACAATGAGCAGTTCTTC.

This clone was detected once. The chain's CDR3 is CSAGQSDTGELFF. In nucleotides, the CDR3 is TGCAGCGCGGGACAGTCTGACACCGGGGAGCTGTTTTTT. The J gene is TRBJ2-2, the V gene TRBV29-1, with 7 nucleotides matching TRBD1. The CDR3 has 13 residues. CDR1 is SQVTM, CDR2 ANQGSEA, per germline. The trim removed 7 bases at V and 3 bases at J, leaving 5 bases unmatched.

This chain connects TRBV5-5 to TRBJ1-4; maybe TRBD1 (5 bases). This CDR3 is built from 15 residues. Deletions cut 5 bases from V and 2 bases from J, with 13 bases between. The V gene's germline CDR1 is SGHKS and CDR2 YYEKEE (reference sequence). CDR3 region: CASRWQGATNEKLFF. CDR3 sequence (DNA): TGTGCCAGCAGATGGCAAGGGGCGACTAATGAAAAACTGTTTTTT. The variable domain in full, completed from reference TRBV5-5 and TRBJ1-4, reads DAGVTQSPTHLIKTRGQQVTLRCSPISGHKSVSWYQQVLGQGPQFIFQYYEKEERGRGNFPDRFSARQFPNYSSELNVNALLLGDSALYLCASRWQGATNEKLFFGSGTQLSVL.

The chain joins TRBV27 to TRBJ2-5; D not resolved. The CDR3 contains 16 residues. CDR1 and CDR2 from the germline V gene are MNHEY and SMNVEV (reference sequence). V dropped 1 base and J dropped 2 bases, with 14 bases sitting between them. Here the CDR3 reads CASSLYPGPQQETQYF. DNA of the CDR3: TGTGCCAGCAGTTTATACCCTGGACCTCAACAAGAGACCCAGTACTTC.

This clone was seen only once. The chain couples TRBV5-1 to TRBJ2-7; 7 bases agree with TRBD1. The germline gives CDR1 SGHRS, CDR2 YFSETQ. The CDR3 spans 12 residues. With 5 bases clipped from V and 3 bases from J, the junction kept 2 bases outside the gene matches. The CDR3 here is CASRDRFYEQYF. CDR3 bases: TGCGCCAGCAGGGACAGGTTCTACGAGCAGTACTTC.

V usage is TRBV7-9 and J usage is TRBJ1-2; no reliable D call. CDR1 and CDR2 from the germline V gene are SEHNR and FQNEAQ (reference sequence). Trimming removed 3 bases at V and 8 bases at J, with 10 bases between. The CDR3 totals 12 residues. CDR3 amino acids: CASSFIPEGYTF. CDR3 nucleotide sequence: TGTGCCAGCAGCTTCATCCCCGAGGGCTACACCTTC.

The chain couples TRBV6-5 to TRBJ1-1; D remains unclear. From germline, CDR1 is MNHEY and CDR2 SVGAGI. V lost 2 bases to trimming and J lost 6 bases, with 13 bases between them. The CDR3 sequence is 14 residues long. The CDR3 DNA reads TGTGCCAGCAGTTACCCAGGTACATCAGCTGAAGCTTTCTTT. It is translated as CASSYPGTSAEAFF.

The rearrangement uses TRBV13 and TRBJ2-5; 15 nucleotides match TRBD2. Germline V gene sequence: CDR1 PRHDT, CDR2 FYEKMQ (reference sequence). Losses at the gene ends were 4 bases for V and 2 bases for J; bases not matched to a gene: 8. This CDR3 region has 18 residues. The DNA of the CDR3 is TGTGCCAGCAGCTCTCGGACTAGCGGGGGGGCTTGGCAAGAGACCCAGTACTTC. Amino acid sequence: CASSSRTSGGAWQETQYF.

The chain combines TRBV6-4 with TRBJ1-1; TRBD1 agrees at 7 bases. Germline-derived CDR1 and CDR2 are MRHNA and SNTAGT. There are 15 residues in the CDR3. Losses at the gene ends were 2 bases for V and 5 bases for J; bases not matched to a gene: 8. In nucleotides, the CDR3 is TGTGCCAGCAGTGACCACCCCGACAGGGCAACTGAAGCTTTCTTT. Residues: CASSDHPDRATEAFF.

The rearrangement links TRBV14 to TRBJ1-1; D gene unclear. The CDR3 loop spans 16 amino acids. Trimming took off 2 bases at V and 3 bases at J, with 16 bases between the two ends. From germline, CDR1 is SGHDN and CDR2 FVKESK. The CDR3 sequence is CASSQSGVQRYTEAFF. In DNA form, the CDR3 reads TGTGCCAGCAGCCAATCAGGAGTGCAGCGTTACACTGAAGCTTTCTTT. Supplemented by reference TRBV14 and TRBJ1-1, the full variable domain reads EAGVTQFPSHSVIEKGQTVTLRCDPISGHDNLYWYRRVMGKEIKFLLHFVKESKQDESGMPNNRFLAERTGGTYSTLKVQPAELEDSGVYFCASSQSGVQRYTEAFFGQGTRLTVV.